This is a list of T cell receptor beta chains from one sample in a study of blood T cell repertoires in COVID-19. Data came from immunoSEQ multiplex PCR; TCRdb stores just in-frame clones and leaves some out. The top ten clones hold 10% of a sample with about 90,000 clones, about 80% of them seen once. The sequencing input was peripheral blood. These receptors all stem from a woman in her 70s with acute or convalescent COVID-19. Both conserved end residues are part of each CDR3. The D gene is left open where the match is weak. The listing skips clone size in some rows; elsewhere it reads once, few, many or a size class.

v_gene: TRBV28; d_gene: NA; abundance: NA; j_gene: TRBJ1-2; CDR3nt: TGTGCCACCGCACTACAGGCTTCCTATGGCTACACCTTC; CDR3aa: CATALQASYGYTF
v_gene: TRBV2; d_gene: TRBD1; abundance: NA; j_gene: TRBJ1-5; CDR3nt: TGTGCCAGCAGTACCAGGGGGCGCGATCAGCCCCAGCATTTT; CDR3aa: CASSTRGRDQPQHF
v_gene: TRBV3-1/TRBV3-2; d_gene: TRBD1; abundance: once; j_gene: TRBJ1-2; CDR3nt: TGTGCCAGCAGCCCCTGGACAGGACCTAACTATGGCTACACCTTC; CDR3aa: CASSPWTGPNYGYTF
v_gene: TRBV9; d_gene: TRBD2; abundance: few; j_gene: TRBJ2-1; CDR3nt: TGTGCCAGCAGCGTAGCAGCGGGGGGGCCGGTTGAGCAGTTCTTC; CDR3aa: CASSVAAGGPVEQFF
v_gene: TRBV14; d_gene: TRBD1; abundance: NA; j_gene: TRBJ2-1; CDR3nt: TGTGCCAGCAGCCTCCAGGGGGCCCCGACAAATGAGCAGTTCTTC; CDR3aa: CASSLQGAPTNEQFF
v_gene: TRBV7-9; d_gene: TRBD1; abundance: once; j_gene: TRBJ2-7; CDR3nt: TGTGCCAGCAGCCGGACAGGGCTCTCCTACGAGCAGTACTTC; CDR3aa: CASSRTGLSYEQYF
v_gene: TRBV2; d_gene: TRBD1; abundance: NA; j_gene: TRBJ1-2; CDR3nt: TGTGCCACGGGGGACAGGGACGCGAGTGGCTACACCTTC; CDR3aa: CATGDRDASGYTF
v_gene: TRBV14; d_gene: NA; abundance: NA; j_gene: TRBJ2-7; CDR3nt: TGTGCCAGCAGCCCCCTGACTCGATACTACGAGCAGTACTTC; CDR3aa: CASSPLTRYYEQYF
v_gene: TRBV2; d_gene: TRBD1; abundance: NA; j_gene: TRBJ2-7; CDR3nt: TGTGCCAGCAGTCCCGGGACAGGGGCCTACGAGCAGTACTTC; CDR3aa: CASSPGTGAYEQYF
v_gene: TRBV27; d_gene: TRBD1; abundance: once; j_gene: TRBJ1-1; CDR3nt: TGTGCCAGCAGGACACAGGGGGCTTACACTGAAGCTTTCTTT; CDR3aa: CASRTQGAYTEAFF
v_gene: TRBV18; d_gene: TRBD1; abundance: NA; j_gene: TRBJ2-3; CDR3nt: TGTGCCAGCTCACCTCTCGGGACAGGGACTAGCACAGATACGCAGTATTTT; CDR3aa: CASSPLGTGTSTDTQYF
v_gene: TRBV6-5; d_gene: TRBD1; abundance: NA; j_gene: TRBJ2-2; CDR3nt: TGTGCCAGCAGAGGGGGACAGGGAGTCCCCGGGGAGCTGTTTTTT; CDR3aa: CASRGGQGVPGELFF
v_gene: TRBV7-2; d_gene: NA; abundance: few; j_gene: TRBJ2-7; CDR3nt: TGTGCCAGCAGCTTAGGGCTAGTCCACGAGCAGTACTTC; CDR3aa: CASSLGLVHEQYF
v_gene: TRBV28; d_gene: NA; abundance: NA; j_gene: TRBJ1-2; CDR3nt: TGTGCCAGCAGCACCGCAGGGGTGGGCTACACCTTC; CDR3aa: CASSTAGVGYTF
v_gene: TRBV10-3; d_gene: TRBD2; abundance: NA; j_gene: TRBJ2-2; CDR3nt: TGTGCCATCAGTGTAACTAGCGGGGGGGCCGTGGGCCCCACCGGGGAGCTGTTTTTT; CDR3aa: CAISVTSGGAVGPTGELFF
v_gene: TRBV2; d_gene: TRBD2; abundance: NA; j_gene: TRBJ2-2; CDR3nt: TGTGCCAGCAGTGAAGCGCTTGGCAGGGAGGGAATCGGGGAGCTGTTTTTT; CDR3aa: CASSEALGREGIGELFF
v_gene: TRBV7-6; d_gene: NA; abundance: NA; j_gene: TRBJ2-5; CDR3nt: TGTGCCAGCAACGACCTCAGGGGCAGGGAGACCCAGTACTTC; CDR3aa: CASNDLRGRETQYF
v_gene: TRBV21-1; d_gene: NA; abundance: NA; j_gene: TRBJ1-5; CDR3nt: TGTGCCAGCAGGAGCGGTAGCAATCAGCCCCAGCATTTT; CDR3aa: CASRSGSNQPQHF
v_gene: TRBV10-3; d_gene: TRBD1; abundance: NA; j_gene: TRBJ2-1; CDR3nt: TGTGCCATCAGTGCGGACAGGACATACAATGAGCAGTTCTTC; CDR3aa: CAISADRTYNEQFF
v_gene: TRBV28; d_gene: TRBD2; abundance: NA; j_gene: TRBJ2-1; CDR3nt: TGTGCCAGCAGTTTAGTCGGCGGGAGGGTTTACAATGAGCAGTTCTTC; CDR3aa: CASSLVGGRVYNEQFF
v_gene: TRBV5-4; d_gene: TRBD2; abundance: NA; j_gene: TRBJ2-2; CDR3nt: TGTGCCAGCAGATACCAGCGGGGGGGCCTCGGCGGGGAGCTGTTTTTT; CDR3aa: CASRYQRGGLGGELFF
v_gene: TRBV7-8; d_gene: NA; abundance: NA; j_gene: TRBJ2-1; CDR3nt: TGTGCCAGCAGCTCTTCTTTGTTGAGCTCCTACAATGAGCAGTTCTTC; CDR3aa: CASSSSLLSSYNEQFF
v_gene: TRBV30; d_gene: TRBD1; abundance: NA; j_gene: TRBJ1-5; CDR3nt: TGTGCCTGGAGTGCGGTGGGACAGGGGCTCTATAGCAATCAGCCCCAGCATTTT; CDR3aa: CAWSAVGQGLYSNQPQHF
v_gene: TRBV10-3; d_gene: NA; abundance: NA; j_gene: TRBJ2-7; CDR3nt: TGTGCCATCAGTGACCTAGGGGGGGTCGACGAGCAGTACTTC; CDR3aa: CAISDLGGVDEQYF
v_gene: TRBV7-2; d_gene: NA; abundance: NA; j_gene: TRBJ1-5; CDR3nt: TGTGCCAGCAGTTACTCCATGGTGAGTCAGCCCCAGCATTTT; CDR3aa: CASSYSMVSQPQHF
v_gene: TRBV5-1; d_gene: TRBD1; abundance: NA; j_gene: TRBJ2-2; CDR3nt: TGCGCCAGCAGTTATGACAGGGGAGTAACCGGGGAGCTGTTTTTT; CDR3aa: CASSYDRGVTGELFF
v_gene: TRBV6-5; d_gene: NA; abundance: NA; j_gene: TRBJ1-1; CDR3nt: TGTGCCAGCAGTTACCGAAAGGGGGATGAAGCTTTCTTT; CDR3aa: CASSYRKGDEAFF
v_gene: TRBV7-2; d_gene: NA; abundance: NA; j_gene: TRBJ1-2; CDR3nt: TGTGCCAGCAGCTTAGACGGGGTTCTTGGCTACACCTTC; CDR3aa: CASSLDGVLGYTF
v_gene: TRBV6-1; d_gene: NA; abundance: NA; j_gene: TRBJ1-2; CDR3nt: TGTGCCAGCAGTGAAGAGGGGACAACCTATGGCTACACCTTC; CDR3aa: CASSEEGTTYGYTF
v_gene: TRBV4-1; d_gene: NA; abundance: NA; j_gene: TRBJ1-1; CDR3nt: TGCGCCAGCAGCCAACAGCAGGGATTTACTGAAGCTTTCTTT; CDR3aa: CASSQQQGFTEAFF
v_gene: TRBV6-5; d_gene: NA; abundance: NA; j_gene: TRBJ1-2; CDR3nt: TGTGCCAGCAGTTACTCTTCCGAAGCGGAGGGCTACACCTTC; CDR3aa: CASSYSSEAEGYTF
v_gene: TRBV5-6; d_gene: NA; abundance: NA; j_gene: TRBJ2-7; CDR3nt: TGTGCCAGCAGCTCAGGGGGGAGGCCCTACGAGCAGTACTTC; CDR3aa: CASSSGGRPYEQYF
v_gene: TRBV5-1; d_gene: TRBD2; abundance: NA; j_gene: TRBJ2-3; CDR3nt: TGCGCCAGCAGCCCCCCTTCCGGGACTAGCGGGGGGACGGCAGATACGCAGTATTTT; CDR3aa: CASSPPSGTSGGTADTQYF
v_gene: TRBV5-1; d_gene: TRBD2; abundance: once; j_gene: TRBJ2-1; CDR3nt: TGCGCCAGCAGGCGGGCTGCGGCGGGGGGGAGGAATGAGCAGTTCTTC; CDR3aa: CASRRAAAGGRNEQFF
v_gene: TRBV30; d_gene: TRBD1; abundance: once; j_gene: TRBJ1-1; CDR3nt: TGTGCCTGGGGAAGGGGGCTAACTGAAGCTTTCTTT; CDR3aa: CAWGRGLTEAFF
v_gene: TRBV6-5; d_gene: NA; abundance: NA; j_gene: TRBJ2-1; CDR3nt: TGTGCCAGCAACGGAGCTCTCCACAATGAGCAGTTCTTC; CDR3aa: CASNGALHNEQFF